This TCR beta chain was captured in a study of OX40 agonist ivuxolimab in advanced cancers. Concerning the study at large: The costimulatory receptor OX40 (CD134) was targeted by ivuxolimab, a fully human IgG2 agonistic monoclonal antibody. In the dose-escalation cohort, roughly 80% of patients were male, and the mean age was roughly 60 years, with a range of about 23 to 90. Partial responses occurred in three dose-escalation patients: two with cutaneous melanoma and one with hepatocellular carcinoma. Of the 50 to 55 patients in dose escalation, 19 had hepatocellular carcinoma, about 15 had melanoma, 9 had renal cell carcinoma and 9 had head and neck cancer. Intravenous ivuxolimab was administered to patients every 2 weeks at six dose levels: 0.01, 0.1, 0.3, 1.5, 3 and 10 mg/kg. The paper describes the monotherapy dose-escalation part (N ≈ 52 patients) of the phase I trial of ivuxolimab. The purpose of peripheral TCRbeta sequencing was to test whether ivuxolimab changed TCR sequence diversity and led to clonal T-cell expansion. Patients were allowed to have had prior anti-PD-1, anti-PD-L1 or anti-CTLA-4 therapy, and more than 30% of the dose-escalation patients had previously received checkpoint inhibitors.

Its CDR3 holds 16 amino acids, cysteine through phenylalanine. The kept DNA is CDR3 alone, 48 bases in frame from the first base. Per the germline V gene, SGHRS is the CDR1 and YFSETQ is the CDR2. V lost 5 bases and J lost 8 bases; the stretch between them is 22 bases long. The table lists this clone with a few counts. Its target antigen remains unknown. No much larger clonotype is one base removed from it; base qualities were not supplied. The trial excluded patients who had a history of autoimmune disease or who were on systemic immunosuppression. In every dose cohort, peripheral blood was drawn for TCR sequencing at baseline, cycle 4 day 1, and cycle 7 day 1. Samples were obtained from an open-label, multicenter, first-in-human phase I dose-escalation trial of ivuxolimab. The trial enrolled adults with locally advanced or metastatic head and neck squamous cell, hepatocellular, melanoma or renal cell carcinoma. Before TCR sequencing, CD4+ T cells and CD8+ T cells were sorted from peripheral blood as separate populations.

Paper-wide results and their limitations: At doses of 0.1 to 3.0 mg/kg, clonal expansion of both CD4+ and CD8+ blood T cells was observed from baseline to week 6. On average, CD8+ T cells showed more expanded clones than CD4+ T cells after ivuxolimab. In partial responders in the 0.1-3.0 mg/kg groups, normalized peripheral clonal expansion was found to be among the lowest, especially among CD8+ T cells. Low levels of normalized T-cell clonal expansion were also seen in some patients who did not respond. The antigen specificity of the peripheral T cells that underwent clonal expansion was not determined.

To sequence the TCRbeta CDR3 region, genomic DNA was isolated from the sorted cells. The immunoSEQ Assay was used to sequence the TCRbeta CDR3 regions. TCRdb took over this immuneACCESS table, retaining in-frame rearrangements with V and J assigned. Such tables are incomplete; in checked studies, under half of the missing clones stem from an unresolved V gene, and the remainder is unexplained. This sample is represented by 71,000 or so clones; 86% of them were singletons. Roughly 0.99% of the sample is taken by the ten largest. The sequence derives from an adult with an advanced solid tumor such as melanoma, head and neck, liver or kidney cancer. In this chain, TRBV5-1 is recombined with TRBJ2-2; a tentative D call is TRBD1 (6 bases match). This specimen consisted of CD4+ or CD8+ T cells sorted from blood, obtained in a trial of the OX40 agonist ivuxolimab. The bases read TGCGCCAGCAGTCCCTTAAAATTGTCAGGGACAGGGGAGCTGTTTTTT. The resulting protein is CASSPLKLSGTGELFF.